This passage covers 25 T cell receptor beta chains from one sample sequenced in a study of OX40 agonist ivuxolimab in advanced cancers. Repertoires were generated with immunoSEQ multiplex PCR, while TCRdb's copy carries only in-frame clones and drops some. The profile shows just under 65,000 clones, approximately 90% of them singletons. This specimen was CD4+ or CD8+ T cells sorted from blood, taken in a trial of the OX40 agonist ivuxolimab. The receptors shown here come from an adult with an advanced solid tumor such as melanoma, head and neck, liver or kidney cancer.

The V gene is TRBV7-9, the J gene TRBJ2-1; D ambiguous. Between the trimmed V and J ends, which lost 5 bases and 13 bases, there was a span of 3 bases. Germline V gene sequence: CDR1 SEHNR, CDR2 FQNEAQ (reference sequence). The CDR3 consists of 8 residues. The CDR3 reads CASSPQFF. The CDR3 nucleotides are TGTGCCAGCAGCCCCCAGTTCTTC.

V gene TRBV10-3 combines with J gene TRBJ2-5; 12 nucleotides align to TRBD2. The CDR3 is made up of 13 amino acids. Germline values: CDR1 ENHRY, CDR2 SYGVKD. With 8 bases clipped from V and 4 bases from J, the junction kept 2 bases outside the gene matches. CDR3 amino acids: CAISSGRGETQYF. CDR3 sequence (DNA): TGTGCCATCTCTAGCGGGAGGGGAGAGACCCAGTACTTC.

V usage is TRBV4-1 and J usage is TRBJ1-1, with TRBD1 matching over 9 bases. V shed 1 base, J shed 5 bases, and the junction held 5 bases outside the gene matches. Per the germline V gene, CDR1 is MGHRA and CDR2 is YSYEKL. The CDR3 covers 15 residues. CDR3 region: CASSQGYRGRTEAFF. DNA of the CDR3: TGCGCCAGCAGCCAAGGGTACAGGGGGCGAACTGAAGCTTTCTTT.

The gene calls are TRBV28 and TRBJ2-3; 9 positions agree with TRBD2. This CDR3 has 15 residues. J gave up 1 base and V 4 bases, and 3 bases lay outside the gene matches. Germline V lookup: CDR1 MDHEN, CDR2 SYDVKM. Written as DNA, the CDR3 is TGTGCCAGCAGTTGGGCTAGCGGGGGCACAGATACGCAGTATTTT. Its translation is CASSWASGGTDTQYF.

CDR3 bases: TGTGCCAGCAGCAAGGGACAGGGGGCGACTAATGAAAAACTGTTTTTT. Its translation is CASSKGQGATNEKLFF. V is TRBV5-4 and J is TRBJ1-4; 12 nucleotides line up with TRBD1. CDR1 is SGHNT and CDR2 is YYREEE in the germline V gene (reference sequence). With 4 bases clipped from V and 2 bases from J, the junction kept 3 bases outside the gene matches. CDR3 length: 16 amino acids.

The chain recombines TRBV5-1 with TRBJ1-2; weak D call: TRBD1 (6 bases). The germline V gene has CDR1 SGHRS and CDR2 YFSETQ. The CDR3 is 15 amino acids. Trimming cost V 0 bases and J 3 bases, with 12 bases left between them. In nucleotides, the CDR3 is TGCGCCAGCAGCTTGGAGCCGGGGGGCCACTATGGCTACACCTTC. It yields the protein CASSLEPGGHYGYTF.

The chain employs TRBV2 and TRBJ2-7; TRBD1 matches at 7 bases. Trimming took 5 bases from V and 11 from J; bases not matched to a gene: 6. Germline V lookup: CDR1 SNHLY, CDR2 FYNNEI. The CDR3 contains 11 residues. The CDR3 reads CASSQSGTEYF. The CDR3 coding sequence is TGTGCCAGCAGTCAATCCGGGACAGAGTACTTC. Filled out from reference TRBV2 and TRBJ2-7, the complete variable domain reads EPEVTQTPSHQVTQMGQEVILRCVPISNHLYFYWYRQILGQKVEFLVSFYNNEISEKSEIFDDQFSVERPDGSNFTLKIRSTKLEDSAMYFCASSQSGTEYFGPGTRLTVT.

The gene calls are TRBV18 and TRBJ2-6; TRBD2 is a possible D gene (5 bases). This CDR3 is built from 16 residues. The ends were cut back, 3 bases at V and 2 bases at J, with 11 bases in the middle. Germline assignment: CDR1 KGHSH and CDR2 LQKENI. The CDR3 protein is CASSPLAGPGANVLTF. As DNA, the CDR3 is TGTGCCAGCTCACCTCTAGCCGGCCCTGGGGCCAACGTCCTGACTTTC.

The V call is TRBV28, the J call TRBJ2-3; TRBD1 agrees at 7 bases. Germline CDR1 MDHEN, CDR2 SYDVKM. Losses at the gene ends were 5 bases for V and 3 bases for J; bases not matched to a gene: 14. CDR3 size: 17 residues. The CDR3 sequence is CASSAARGLLLTDTQYF. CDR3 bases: TGTGCCAGCAGTGCTGCAAGGGGGCTTCTGCTAACAGATACGCAGTATTTT.

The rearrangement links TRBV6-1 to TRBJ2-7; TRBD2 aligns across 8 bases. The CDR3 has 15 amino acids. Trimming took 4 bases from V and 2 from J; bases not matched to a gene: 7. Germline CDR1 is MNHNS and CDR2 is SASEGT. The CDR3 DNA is TGTGCCAGCAGTGTCGCCGGGACTAGGGCCTACGAGCAGTACTTC. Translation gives CASSVAGTRAYEQYF.

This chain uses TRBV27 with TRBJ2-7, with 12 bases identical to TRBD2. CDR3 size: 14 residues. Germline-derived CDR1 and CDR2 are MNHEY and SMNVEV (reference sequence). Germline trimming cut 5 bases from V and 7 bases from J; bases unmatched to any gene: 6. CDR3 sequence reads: CASSPLAGGGEQYF. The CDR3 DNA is TGTGCCAGCAGTCCACTAGCGGGAGGTGGAGAGCAGTACTTC.

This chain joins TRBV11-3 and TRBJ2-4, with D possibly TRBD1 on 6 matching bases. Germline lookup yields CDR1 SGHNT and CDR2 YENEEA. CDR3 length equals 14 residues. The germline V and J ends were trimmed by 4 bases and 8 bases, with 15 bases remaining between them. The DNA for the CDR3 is TGTGCCAGCAGCTCGGGACAATCCGGGGACATTCAGTACTTC. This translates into CASSSGQSGDIQYF.

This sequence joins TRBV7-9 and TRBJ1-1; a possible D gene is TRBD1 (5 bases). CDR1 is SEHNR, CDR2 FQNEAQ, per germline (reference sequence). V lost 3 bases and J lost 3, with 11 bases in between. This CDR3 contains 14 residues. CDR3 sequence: CASSFRGRDTEAFF. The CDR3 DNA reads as TGTGCCAGCAGCTTTAGGGGCCGGGACACTGAAGCTTTCTTT.

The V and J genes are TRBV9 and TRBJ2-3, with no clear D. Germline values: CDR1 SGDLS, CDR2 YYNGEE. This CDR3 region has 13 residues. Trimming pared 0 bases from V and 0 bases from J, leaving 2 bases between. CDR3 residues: CASSVGSTDTQYF. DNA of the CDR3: TGTGCCAGCAGCGTAGGGAGCACAGATACGCAGTATTTT.

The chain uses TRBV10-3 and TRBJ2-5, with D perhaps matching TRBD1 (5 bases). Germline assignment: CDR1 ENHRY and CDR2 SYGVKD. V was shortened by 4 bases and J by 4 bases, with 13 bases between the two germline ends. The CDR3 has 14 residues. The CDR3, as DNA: TGTGCCATCAGTGGAAGCAGGGATGCAGAGACCCAGTACTTC. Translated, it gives CAISGSRDAETQYF.

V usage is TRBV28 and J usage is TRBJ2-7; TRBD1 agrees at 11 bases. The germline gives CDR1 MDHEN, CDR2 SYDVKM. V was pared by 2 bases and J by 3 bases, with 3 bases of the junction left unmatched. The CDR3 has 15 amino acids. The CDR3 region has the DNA TGTGCCAGCAGTTTAGGGGGGACAGGGGGCTACGAGCAGTACTTC. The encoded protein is CASSLGGTGGYEQYF.

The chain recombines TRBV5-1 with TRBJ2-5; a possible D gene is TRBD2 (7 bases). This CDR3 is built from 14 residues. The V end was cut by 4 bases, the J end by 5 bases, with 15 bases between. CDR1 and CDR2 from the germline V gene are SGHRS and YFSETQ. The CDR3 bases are TGCGCCAGCAGCGACAGGACTAGAGGGGAGACCCAGTACTTC. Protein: CASSDRTRGETQYF.

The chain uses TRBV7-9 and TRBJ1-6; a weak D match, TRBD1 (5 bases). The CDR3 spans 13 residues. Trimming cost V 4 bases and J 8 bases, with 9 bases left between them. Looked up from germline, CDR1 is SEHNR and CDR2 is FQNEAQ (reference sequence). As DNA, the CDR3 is TGTGCCAGCAGCTCGCAGGGTTATTCACCCCTCCACTTT. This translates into CASSSQGYSPLHF.

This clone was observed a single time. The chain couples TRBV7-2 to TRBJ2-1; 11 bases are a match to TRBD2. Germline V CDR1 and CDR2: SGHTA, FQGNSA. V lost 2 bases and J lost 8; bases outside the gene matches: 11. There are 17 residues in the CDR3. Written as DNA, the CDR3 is TGTGCCAGCAGCTTAAGTTGGCTAGCGGGGGGATTAGATGAGCAGTTCTTC. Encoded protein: CASSLSWLAGGLDEQFF.

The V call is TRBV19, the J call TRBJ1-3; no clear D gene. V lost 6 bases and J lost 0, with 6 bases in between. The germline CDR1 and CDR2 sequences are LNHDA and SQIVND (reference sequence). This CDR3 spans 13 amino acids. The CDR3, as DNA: TGTGCCAGTAGGCTTAGCTCTGGAAACACCATATATTTT. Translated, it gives CASRLSSGNTIYF.

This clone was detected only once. Written as DNA, the CDR3 is TGTGCCAGCAGCGGACTAGCGGGAATACGAGAGACCCAGTACTTC. It yields the protein CASSGLAGIRETQYF. This chain joins TRBV2 and TRBJ2-5; 12 bases match TRBD2. The junction had 6 bases not matched to a gene; V was cut back by 6 bases and J by 4 bases. The CDR3 contains 15 residues. The germline V gene has CDR1 SNHLY and CDR2 FYNNEI.

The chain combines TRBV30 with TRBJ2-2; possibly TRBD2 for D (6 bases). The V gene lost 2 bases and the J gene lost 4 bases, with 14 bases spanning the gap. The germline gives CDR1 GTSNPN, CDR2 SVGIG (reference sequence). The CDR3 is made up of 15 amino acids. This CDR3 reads CAWSLNGSCTGELFF. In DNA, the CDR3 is TGTGCCTGGAGTTTAAACGGGAGCTGCACCGGGGAGCTGTTTTTT.

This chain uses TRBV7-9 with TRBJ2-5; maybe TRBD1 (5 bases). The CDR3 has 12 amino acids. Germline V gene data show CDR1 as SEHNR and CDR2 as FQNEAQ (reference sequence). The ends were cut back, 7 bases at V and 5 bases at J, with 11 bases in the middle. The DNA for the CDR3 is TGTGCCAGCACGGAAGGGGCGGAGACCCAGTACTTC. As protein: CASTEGAETQYF.

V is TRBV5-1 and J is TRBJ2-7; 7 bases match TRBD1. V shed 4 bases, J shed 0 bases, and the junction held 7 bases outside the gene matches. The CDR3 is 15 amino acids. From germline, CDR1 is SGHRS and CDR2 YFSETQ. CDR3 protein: CASSQAGTASYEQYF. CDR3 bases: TGCGCCAGCAGCCAAGCCGGGACAGCCTCCTACGAGCAGTACTTC. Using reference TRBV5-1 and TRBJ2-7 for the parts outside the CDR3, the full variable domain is KAGVTQTPRYLIKTRGQQVTLSCSPISGHRSVSWYQQTPGQGLQFLFEYFSETQRNKGNFPGRFSGRQFSNSRSEMNVSTLELGDSALYLCASSQAGTASYEQYFGPGTRLTVT.

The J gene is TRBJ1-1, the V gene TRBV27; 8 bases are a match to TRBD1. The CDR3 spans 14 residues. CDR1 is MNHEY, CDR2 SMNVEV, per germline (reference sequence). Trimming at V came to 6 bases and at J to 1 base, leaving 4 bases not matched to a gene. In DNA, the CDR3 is TGTGCCAGCAGCCCAGGGGGCGCGAACACTGAAGCTTTCTTT. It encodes CASSPGGANTEAFF.